The 26 T cell receptor beta chains reported below all come from one sample, sequenced in a study of cytomegalovirus exposure and HLA in healthy donors. The PCR employed 60 Vbeta primers together with 13 Jbeta primers. Data came from immunoSEQ multiplex PCR; TCRdb stores just in-frame clones and leaves some out. The profile shows 95,000 to 150,000 clones, roughly 82% of them singletons. Material: PBMCs. The receptors shown here come from a human donor in good health.

CDR3 amino acids: CASSGNTGKPGELFF. The CDR3 region has the DNA TGTGCCAGCAGTGGGAACACAGGGAAACCCGGGGAGCTGTTTTTT. The V and J genes are TRBV2 and TRBJ2-2; TRBD1 is a possible D gene (6 bases). Between the trimmed V and J ends, which lost 4 bases and 6 bases, there was a span of 15 bases. CDR1 is SNHLY, CDR2 FYNNEI, per germline. The CDR3 consists of 15 residues. The full variable domain, its missing parts supplied by reference TRBV2 and TRBJ2-2, is EPEVTQTPSHQVTQMGQEVILRCVPISNHLYFYWYRQILGQKVEFLVSFYNNEISEKSEIFDDQFSVERPDGSNFTLKIRSTKLEDSAMYFCASSGNTGKPGELFFGEGSRLTVL.

The chain joins TRBV4-2 to TRBJ1-4; D call uncertain. The CDR3 has 13 amino acids. Germline V gene lookup returns CDR1 LGHNA and CDR2 YNFKEQ. The germline V and J ends were trimmed by 4 bases and 4 bases, with 7 bases remaining between them. CDR3 sequence (DNA): TGTGCCAGCAGCCCCGTCGTTAATGAAAAACTGTTTTTT. Translating gives CASSPVVNEKLFF.

This clone was counted only a few times. The chain has TRBV19 and TRBJ2-7; D may be TRBD2 (6 bases). Germline loops: CDR1 LNHDA, CDR2 SQIVND (reference sequence). There are 14 residues in the CDR3. The V end lost 3 bases, the J end lost 7 bases, and 16 bases lay between the germline ends. CDR3 coding DNA: TGTGCCAGTAGTATGGAGGCGGGGATCGGGGAGCAGTACTTC. Amino acid sequence: CASSMEAGIGEQYF.

This clone turned up a few times. V usage is TRBV27 and J usage is TRBJ1-1; no definite D call. Between the trimmed V and J ends, which lost 4 bases and 5 bases, there was a span of 26 bases. The CDR3 loop spans 18 amino acids. Germline-derived CDR1 and CDR2 are MNHEY and SMNVEV (reference sequence). Here the CDR3 DNA reads TGTGCCAGCAGTTCCCGCGGGCTAGGTGCGGGGATTACAACTGAAGCTTTCTTT. It codes for CASSSRGLGAGITTEAFF.

The genes are TRBV2 and TRBJ2-4; TRBD1 aligns across 10 bases. With 3 bases clipped from V and 7 bases from J, the junction kept 3 bases outside the gene matches. The CDR3 is 14 residues long. The germline gives CDR1 SNHLY, CDR2 FYNNEI. The DNA for the CDR3 is TGTGCCAGCAGTGATTCGGGACAGGGGAACATTCAGTACTTC. It yields the protein CASSDSGQGNIQYF. Full variable domain (remainder filled in from reference TRBV2 and TRBJ2-4): EPEVTQTPSHQVTQMGQEVILRCVPISNHLYFYWYRQILGQKVEFLVSFYNNEISEKSEIFDDQFSVERPDGSNFTLKIRSTKLEDSAMYFCASSDSGQGNIQYFGAGTRLSVL.

CDR3 coding DNA: TGTGCCAGTAGTATCGGTAGACAGGAAGAGTACCAAGAGACCCAGTACTTC. Translated, it gives CASSIGRQEEYQETQYF. The rearrangement uses TRBV19 and TRBJ2-5; TRBD1 might be the D (6 bases). The germline gives CDR1 LNHDA, CDR2 SQIVND (reference sequence). The germline V and J ends were trimmed by 3 bases and 0 bases, with 17 bases remaining between them. CDR3 size: 17 residues. The variable domain in full, with the rest retrieved from reference TRBV19 and TRBJ2-5, is DGGITQSPKYLFRKEGQNVTLSCEQNLNHDAMYWYRQDPGQGLRLIYYSQIVNDFQKGDIAEGYSVSREKKESFPLTVTSAQKNPTAFYLCASSIGRQEEYQETQYFGPGTRLLVL.

The chain employs TRBV6-1 and TRBJ2-3; 7 bases match TRBD1. The junction had 3 bases not matched to a gene; V was cut back by 0 bases and J by 6 bases. CDR3 size: 14 residues. Germline lookup yields CDR1 MNHNS and CDR2 SASEGT. CDR3 amino acids: CASSEARQGDTQYF. Here the CDR3 DNA reads TGTGCCAGCAGTGAAGCAAGACAGGGTGATACGCAGTATTTT.

This chain uses TRBV6-5 with TRBJ2-2, with D unresolved. The CDR3 consists of 16 residues. V gave up 0 bases and J gave up 1 base, with 9 bases separating them. The germline CDR1 and CDR2 sequences are MNHEY and SVGAGI. CDR3 protein: CASSYSFRLNTGELFF. The DNA of the CDR3 is TGTGCCAGCAGTTACTCGTTCAGGTTGAACACCGGGGAGCTGTTTTTT.

This chain connects TRBV6-1 to TRBJ2-2; TRBD1 matches 8 bases. CDR3 length equals 16 residues. Germline values: CDR1 MNHNS, CDR2 SASEGT. V gave up 4 bases and J gave up 1 base; unmatched junction bases: 5. The CDR3 sequence is CASSAPGTGNTGELFF. In DNA, the CDR3 is TGTGCCAGCAGTGCACCCGGGACAGGGAACACCGGGGAGCTGTTTTTT.

This chain links TRBV4-1 with TRBJ1-1; the D is unclear. The CDR3 loop spans 13 amino acids. CDR1 and CDR2 (germline): MGHRA, YSYEKL. Trimming pared 2 bases from V and 1 base from J, leaving 5 bases between. The CDR3 nucleotides are TGCGCCAGCAGCCAACAGGAGAACACTGAAGCTTTCTTT. Translated, it gives CASSQQENTEAFF.

This chain links TRBV6-5 with TRBJ1-2; tentative D call: TRBD1 (6 bases). Germline assignment: CDR1 MNHEY and CDR2 SVGAGI. V gave up 7 bases and J gave up 4 bases, with 16 bases separating them. The CDR3 spans 14 residues. The CDR3 is CASTKGGQFYGYTF. The DNA of the CDR3 is TGTGCCAGCACTAAAGGAGGACAGTTCTATGGCTACACCTTC.

This rearrangement joins TRBV5-6 to TRBJ1-2; a weak D match, TRBD1 (6 bases). The CDR3 sequence is 13 residues long. CDR1 SGHDT and CDR2 YYEEEE come from the germline V gene. Trimming left V 4 bases short and J 7 bases short, with 14 bases between. CDR3 DNA: TGTGCCAGCAGCGCTCCAGGGGCGGGTGGCTACACCTTC. This encodes CASSAPGAGGYTF.

V is TRBV10-3 and J is TRBJ1-2; D remains ambiguous. The CDR3 totals 14 residues. Germline values: CDR1 ENHRY, CDR2 SYGVKD. Trimming stripped 6 bases from V and 0 bases from J, with 11 bases between. This chain's CDR3 is CAISLRLANYGYTF. The CDR3 DNA follows: TGTGCCATCAGCCTCAGACTAGCTAACTATGGCTACACCTTC.

The chain carries TRBV5-6 and TRBJ2-5; 8 bases map to TRBD1. The trim removed 4 bases at V and 4 bases at J, leaving 6 bases unmatched. The CDR3 sequence is 14 residues long. Germline CDR1 SGHDT, CDR2 YYEEEE. CDR3 amino acids: CASSLETGAETQYF. In nucleotides, the CDR3 is TGTGCCAGCAGCCTGGAGACAGGGGCAGAGACCCAGTACTTC.

The V gene is TRBV2, the J gene TRBJ2-1; the D gene is possibly TRBD1 (7 bases). Deletions cut 2 bases from V and 3 bases from J, with 8 bases between. Germline CDR1 SNHLY, CDR2 FYNNEI. The CDR3 sequence is 14 residues long. CDR3 protein: CASSEQGGYNEQFF. The CDR3 nucleotides read TGTGCCAGCAGTGAACAGGGGGGCTACAATGAGCAGTTCTTC. The complete variable domain, with remaining parts taken from reference TRBV2 and TRBJ2-1, reads EPEVTQTPSHQVTQMGQEVILRCVPISNHLYFYWYRQILGQKVEFLVSFYNNEISEKSEIFDDQFSVERPDGSNFTLKIRSTKLEDSAMYFCASSEQGGYNEQFFGPGTRLTVL.

In regard to this clone: The same CDR3 arises from other DNA sequences in this sample as well. The genes are TRBV5-6 and TRBJ2-3; TRBD2 matches 7 bases. Germline V lookup: CDR1 SGHDT, CDR2 YYEEEE. Trimming took 3 bases from V and 4 from J; bases not matched to a gene: 14. The CDR3 extends over 17 amino acids. The CDR3 region has the DNA TGTGCCAGCAGCTCATCCCCATCCGGCGGGAGCGCAGATACGCAGTATTTT. It is translated as CASSSSPSGGSADTQYF. The full variable domain, its missing parts supplied by reference TRBV5-6 and TRBJ2-3, is DAGVTQSPTHLIKTRGQQVTLRCSPKSGHDTVSWYQQALGQGPQFIFQYYEEEERQRGNFPDRFSGHQFPNYSSELNVNALLLGDSALYLCASSSSPSGGSADTQYFGPGTRLTVL.

This chain links TRBV10-2 with TRBJ2-1, with D perhaps TRBD2 (7 bases). Germline values: CDR1 WSHSY, CDR2 SAAADI. The CDR3 is made up of 13 amino acids. The V end was cut by 8 bases, the J end by 7 bases, with 15 bases between. In nucleotides, the CDR3 is TGCGCCAGCGGGGGGGAGGGGGAAAATGAGCAGTTCTTC. Protein: CASGGEGENEQFF.

This chain joins TRBV11-2 and TRBJ1-1; no clear D gene. Trimming cost V 3 bases and J 1 base, with 6 bases left between them. The CDR3 is 13 amino acids. CDR1 SGHAT and CDR2 FQNNGV come from the germline V gene. The CDR3 loop reads CASSFRENTEAFF. The CDR3, as DNA: TGTGCCAGCAGCTTCCGGGAGAACACTGAAGCTTTCTTT.

J is TRBJ1-3 and V is TRBV9, with D perhaps matching TRBD1 (6 bases). This CDR3 has 15 residues. CDR1 is SGDLS and CDR2 is YYNGEE in the germline V gene. V lost 3 bases and J lost 2, with 12 bases in between. CDR3 region: CASSASGGPGNTIYF. The CDR3 region has the DNA TGTGCCAGCAGCGCATCCGGGGGGCCTGGAAACACCATATATTTT.

This rearrangement joins TRBV19 to TRBJ2-2, with 10 bases aligning to TRBD2. CDR1 is LNHDA and CDR2 is SQIVND in the germline V gene (reference sequence). The CDR3 runs to 17 residues. V gave up 5 bases and J gave up 4 bases; unmatched junction bases: 10. For the CDR3, the DNA is TGTGCCAGTAGTCTTACCCGAGTAGCGGGAGGCACCGGGGAGCTGTTTTTT. Translated, it gives CASSLTRVAGGTGELFF.

The rearrangement joins TRBV6-1 to TRBJ2-7, with D possibly being TRBD1 (6 bases). With 7 bases removed from V and 2 bases from J, the gap between germline ends came to 12 bases. The CDR3 is made up of 13 amino acids. Germline CDR1 MNHNS, CDR2 SASEGT. The CDR3 bases are TGTGCCAGCACCGGGGACACAGCCTACGAGCAGTACTTC. It specifies CASTGDTAYEQYF.

V usage is TRBV5-1 and J usage is TRBJ1-1; no clear D. V dropped 4 bases and J dropped 0 bases, with 16 bases sitting between them. The CDR3 is 16 residues long. Germline V lookup: CDR1 SGHRS, CDR2 YFSETQ. The CDR3 DNA reads TGCGCCAGCAGCCCCGGTTCTGATTATTTGAACACTGAAGCTTTCTTT. It yields the protein CASSPGSDYLNTEAFF.

The chain recombines TRBV5-1 with TRBJ1-1, with 10 bases fitting TRBD1. The trim removed 5 bases at V and 4 bases at J, leaving 5 bases unmatched. Germline CDR1 reads SGHRS; CDR2 reads YFSETQ. CDR3 length: 14 residues. The CDR3 DNA reads as TGCGCCAGCAGGACAGGGGGCGGTGGCACTGAAGCTTTCTTT. As protein: CASRTGGGGTEAFF. Complete variable domain (other parts from reference TRBV5-1 and TRBJ1-1): KAGVTQTPRYLIKTRGQQVTLSCSPISGHRSVSWYQQTPGQGLQFLFEYFSETQRNKGNFPGRFSGRQFSNSRSEMNVSTLELGDSALYLCASRTGGGGTEAFFGQGTRLTVV.

This chain's CDR3 is CASSFSRTSGYTGELFF. The CDR3 nucleotides are TGTGCCAGCAGCTTTTCGCGGACTAGCGGGTACACCGGGGAGCTGTTTTTT. The chain recombines TRBV11-2 with TRBJ2-2; 11 positions agree with TRBD2. In germline, CDR1 is SGHAT, CDR2 FQNNGV. The CDR3 sequence is 17 residues long. The V and J ends lost 3 bases and 3 bases, in that order; junction bases with no gene match: 6.

Comment on this clone: No conserved phenylalanine or tryptophan ends this CDR3, so it is likely a read error. This chain uses TRBV10-2 with TRBJ1-5; D is unresolved. The V and J ends lost 2 bases and 2 bases respectively, with 13 bases between them. CDR1 and CDR2 (germline): WSHSY, SAAADI. The CDR3 runs 16 residues. CDR3 in amino acids: CASSEGSGIGNQPQHL. In DNA form, the CDR3 reads TGCGCCAGCAGTGAGGGCTCGGGGATCGGCAATCAGCCCCAGCATCTT.

The chain combines TRBV2 with TRBJ2-1; a possible D gene is TRBD1 (6 bases). The CDR3 is made up of 12 amino acids. Germline CDR1 SNHLY, CDR2 FYNNEI. With 6 bases removed from V and 5 bases from J, the gap between germline ends came to 8 bases. The DNA of the CDR3 is TGTGCCAGCAGGGGGGCCCACAATGAGCAGTTCTTC. It specifies CASRGAHNEQFF.